The 21 T cell receptor beta chains listed next were all sequenced from one sample in a study of blood T cell repertoires in COVID-19. Sequencing was performed with immunoSEQ multiplex PCR; in TCRdb, only in-frame clones are kept and a portion is missing. The data hold around 46,000 clones, with 80% to 90% observed a single time. The sample comprised peripheral blood. All receptors derive from a man aged 50 to 59 with acute or convalescent COVID-19.

The chain uses TRBV28 and TRBJ1-1; D may be TRBD1 (5 bases). This CDR3 has 14 residues. V dropped 4 bases and J dropped 5 bases, with 14 bases sitting between them. Germline CDR1 MDHEN, CDR2 SYDVKM. The CDR3 loop is CASSSGHQGTEAFF. CDR3 in DNA: TGTGCCAGCAGTTCCGGACACCAAGGGACTGAAGCTTTCTTT.

The J gene is TRBJ2-1, the V gene TRBV15; 8 bases agree with TRBD2. Germline V gene sequence: CDR1 LNHNV, CDR2 YYDKDF (reference sequence). This CDR3 region has 15 residues. V dropped 4 bases and J dropped 4; count of bases not matched to a gene: 6. The CDR3 DNA sequence: TGTGCCACCAGCACTCGGGAGGGCTCTTACAATGAGCAGTTCTTC. It is translated as CATSTREGSYNEQFF.

This chain joins TRBV27 and TRBJ2-7; possible D gene TRBD2, 7 bases. V lost 5 bases, J lost 7 bases, and 21 bases lay in between. There are 15 residues in the CDR3. Germline values: CDR1 MNHEY, CDR2 SMNVEV (reference sequence). This CDR3 is CASSGRGRGSWEQYF. The DNA for the CDR3 is TGTGCCAGCAGTGGGCGGGGGCGGGGAAGTTGGGAGCAGTACTTC.

This chain links TRBV9 with TRBJ1-4; TRBD1 might be the D (6 bases). Germline-derived CDR1 and CDR2 are SGDLS and YYNGEE. This CDR3 comprises 16 residues. The V end lost 4 bases, the J end lost 6 bases, and 19 bases lay between the germline ends. Here the CDR3 reads CASSRDTGSTYEKLFF. In DNA form, the CDR3 reads TGTGCCAGCAGCCGGGACACAGGGAGCACTTATGAAAAACTGTTTTTT. Supplemented by reference TRBV9 and TRBJ1-4, the full variable domain reads DSGVTQTPKHLITATGQRVTLRCSPRSGDLSVYWYQQSLDQGLQFLIQYYNGEERAKGNILERFSAQQFPDLHSELNLSSLELGDSALYFCASSRDTGSTYEKLFFGSGTQLSVL.

This clone appeared once. The chain carries TRBV11-3 and TRBJ1-1; D is unresolved. The CDR3 loop spans 13 amino acids. Germline lookup yields CDR1 SGHNT and CDR2 YENEEA. V was shortened by 3 bases and J by 1 base, with 6 bases between the two germline ends. This CDR3 reads CASSLEENTEAFF. In nucleotides, the CDR3 is TGTGCCAGCAGCTTGGAGGAGAACACTGAAGCTTTCTTT.

The chain recombines TRBV6-6 with TRBJ2-1; the D gene is possibly TRBD1 (6 bases). The V gene lost 0 bases and the J gene lost 5 bases, with 14 bases spanning the gap. This CDR3 spans 16 amino acids. Germline lookup yields CDR1 MNHNY and CDR2 SVGAGI (reference sequence). In DNA form, the CDR3 reads TGTGCCAGCAGTTACTCACGGGCAGGGGACCACAATGAGCAGTTCTTC. Its protein product is CASSYSRAGDHNEQFF.

CDR3 sequence reads: CASSPAGTSGETQYF. The CDR3 bases are TGTGCCAGTAGTCCGGCGGGGACTAGCGGAGAGACCCAGTACTTC. V and J are TRBV19 and TRBJ2-5; 11 bases line up with TRBD2. The CDR3 consists of 15 residues. In germline, CDR1 is LNHDA, CDR2 SQIVND (reference sequence). V trimming: 5 bases; J trimming: 4 bases; junction bases outside the gene matches: 6.

V usage is TRBV19 and J usage is TRBJ1-5; D call uncertain. Trimming cost V 1 base and J 8 bases, with 15 bases left between them. Per germline, CDR1 LNHDA and CDR2 SQIVND (reference sequence). CDR3 length: 15 amino acids. CDR3 DNA: TGTGCCAGTAGTATAGGGAGGGAGGTTGACAAGCCCCAGCATTTT. Its translation: CASSIGREVDKPQHF.

The chain uses TRBV5-1 and TRBJ1-2; D is uncertain. V shed 4 bases and J shed 14 bases, with 27 bases lying between them. Germline CDR1 SGHRS, CDR2 YFSETQ. The CDR3 sequence is 15 residues long. The CDR3 reads CASSPGPTDYYGWTF. The CDR3 DNA follows: TGCGCCAGCAGCCCCGGACCCACAGACTACTATGGTTGGACCTTC.

V gene TRBV7-9 combines with J gene TRBJ1-2, with a weak D call TRBD1 (5 bases). CDR3 length: 15 amino acids. Germline CDR1 is SEHNR and CDR2 is FQNEAQ (reference sequence). The germline V and J ends were trimmed by 1 base and 4 bases, with 13 bases remaining between them. CDR3 in amino acids: CASSLGDLATYGYTF. In DNA, the CDR3 is TGTGCCAGCAGCTTAGGGGACTTGGCTACCTATGGCTACACCTTC.

V gene TRBV11-2 combines with J gene TRBJ1-1; 7 nucleotides line up with TRBD1. The germline CDR1 and CDR2 sequences are SGHAT and FQNNGV. V shed 1 base and J 1 base; nucleotides not matched to a gene: 3. CDR3 size: 15 residues. CDR3 region: CASSLAGQANTEAFF. The CDR3 nucleotides read TGTGCCAGCAGCTTAGCCGGACAGGCGAACACTGAAGCTTTCTTT.

This chain links TRBV7-8 with TRBJ2-3; weak D call: TRBD2 (6 bases). V was trimmed by 0 bases and J by 2 bases, leaving 9 bases between them. This CDR3 contains 15 residues. Germline CDR1 SGHVS, CDR2 FQNEAQ. In nucleotides, the CDR3 is TGTGCCAGCAGCTTAGCGCGGGGATTCACAGATACGCAGTATTTT. Translated, it gives CASSLARGFTDTQYF.

This sequence joins TRBV7-9 and TRBJ1-2; D is uncertain. The CDR3 spans 14 residues. Trimming cost V 1 base and J 3 bases, with 9 bases left between them. Germline values: CDR1 SEHNR, CDR2 FQNEAQ (reference sequence). This chain's CDR3 is CASSLGRGDYGYTF. The CDR3 DNA reads TGTGCCAGCAGCTTAGGGCGGGGTGACTATGGCTACACCTTC.

Only a few counts were recorded for this clone. The chain combines TRBV2 with TRBJ2-7; 7 bases agree with TRBD1. The CDR3 sequence is 14 residues long. V was pared by 5 bases and J by 0 bases, with 4 bases of the junction left unmatched. Germline assignment: CDR1 SNHLY and CDR2 FYNNEI. The CDR3 DNA is TGTGCCAGCAGTCCCGGGACAGCCTCCTACGAGCAGTACTTC. Its protein is CASSPGTASYEQYF.

The CDR3 DNA follows: TGTGCCAGCAGCAACCACCACAGGGGCACAGATACGCAGTATTTT. Translation gives CASSNHHRGTDTQYF. This rearrangement joins TRBV14 to TRBJ2-3; perhaps TRBD1 as D (6 bases). V lost 5 bases and J lost 1, with 13 bases in between. Germline assignment: CDR1 SGHDN and CDR2 FVKESK. This CDR3 has 15 residues.

This chain joins TRBV19 and TRBJ1-3; unclear D gene. Trimming took 6 bases from V and 8 from J, leaving 11 bases between them. The CDR3 covers 12 residues. In germline, CDR1 is LNHDA, CDR2 SQIVND (reference sequence). The CDR3 DNA sequence: TGTGCCAGTAGAGCCGGCGGCGACACCATATATTTT. Translation gives CASRAGGDTIYF.

The genes are TRBV6-1 and TRBJ1-4; D gene ambiguous. The CDR3 has 16 amino acids. V was shortened by 4 bases and J by 6 bases, with 18 bases between the two germline ends. Germline V gene lookup returns CDR1 MNHNS and CDR2 SASEGT. The CDR3 coding sequence is TGTGCCAGCAGTGCAAGCCTAACTACAACCCATGAAAAACTGTTTTTT. Protein product: CASSASLTTTHEKLFF.

The rearrangement uses TRBV6-5 and TRBJ2-1; 7 bases are a match to TRBD2. Germline V gene sequence: CDR1 MNHEY, CDR2 SVGAGI. The V segment lost 2 bases and the J segment 6 bases; nucleotides outside the gene matches: 4. The CDR3 is 14 amino acids. CDR3 amino acids: CASSYGREGNEQFF. The CDR3 DNA is TGTGCCAGCAGTTACGGCAGGGAGGGCAATGAGCAGTTCTTC.

The chain combines TRBV7-9 with TRBJ2-7; tentative D call: TRBD2 (6 bases). With 1 base removed from V and 0 bases from J, the gap between germline ends came to 13 bases. CDR1 and CDR2 (germline): SEHNR, FQNEAQ (reference sequence). The CDR3 length is 16 residues. As DNA, the CDR3 is TGTGCCAGCAGCTTAGTCTCCGTGCGGGACTCCTACGAGCAGTACTTC. The encoded protein is CASSLVSVRDSYEQYF.

The gene calls are TRBV14 and TRBJ1-1; maybe TRBD1 (6 bases). Germline CDR1 is SGHDN and CDR2 is FVKESK. This CDR3 is built from 14 residues. V was clipped by 4 bases and J by 5 bases, with 14 bases between them. CDR3 in DNA: TGTGCCAGCAGCCGAAAGACAGGCCGGACTGAAGCTTTCTTT. Protein product: CASSRKTGRTEAFF.

This chain uses TRBV9 with TRBJ1-6, with a possible D match to TRBD1 (5 bases). This CDR3 is built from 16 residues. Germline loops: CDR1 SGDLS, CDR2 YYNGEE. V was clipped by 3 bases and J by 9 bases, with 19 bases between them. CDR3 DNA: TGTGCCAGCAGCGCCACGACGTCAGGGCAAGCTTCACCCCTCCACTTT. Translating it yields CASSATTSGQASPLHF.